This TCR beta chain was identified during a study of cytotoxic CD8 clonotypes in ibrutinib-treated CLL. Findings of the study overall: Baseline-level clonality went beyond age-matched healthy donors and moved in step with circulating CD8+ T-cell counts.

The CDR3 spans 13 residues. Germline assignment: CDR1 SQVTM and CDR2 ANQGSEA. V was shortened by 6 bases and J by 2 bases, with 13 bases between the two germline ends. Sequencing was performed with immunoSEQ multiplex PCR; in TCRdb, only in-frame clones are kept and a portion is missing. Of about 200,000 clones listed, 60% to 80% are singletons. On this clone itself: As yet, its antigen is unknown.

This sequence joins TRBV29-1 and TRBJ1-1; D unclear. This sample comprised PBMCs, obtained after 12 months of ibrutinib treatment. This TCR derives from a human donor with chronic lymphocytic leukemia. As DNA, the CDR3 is TGCAGCGTGGGAGTAGACAAAAACACTGAAGCTTTCTTT. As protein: CSVGVDKNTEAFF. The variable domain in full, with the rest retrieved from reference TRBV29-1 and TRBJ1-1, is SAVISQKPSRDICQRGTSLTIQCQVDSQVTMMFWYRQQPGQSLTLIATANQGSEATYESGFVIDKFPISRPNLTFSTLTVSNMSPEDSSIYLCSVGVDKNTEAFFGQGTRLTVV.